Listed here is a single TCR beta chain. The PCR ran on 60 Vbeta and 13 Jbeta primers. Only in-frame clones appear in the TCRdb table, and some are missing; sequencing was by immunoSEQ multiplex PCR. The profile covers some 170,000 clones, with approximately 72% appearing a single time and under 2.5% taken by the ten largest. The data derive from a study of cytomegalovirus exposure and HLA in healthy donors. The CDR3 sequence is 16 residues long. Germline trimming cut 3 bases from V and 1 base from J; bases unmatched to any gene: 9. Per germline, CDR1 SGHRS and CDR2 YFSETQ. Unrecorded immune exposures were likely, despite nominal health at sampling.

V and J are TRBV5-1 and TRBJ1-1; 7 bases match TRBD1. The source material was PBMCs. This sequence originates from a human donor in good health. This chain's CDR3 is CASSSTFGQENTEAFF. In nucleotides, the CDR3 is TGCGCCAGCAGCTCGACCTTCGGACAGGAGAACACTGAAGCTTTCTTT.